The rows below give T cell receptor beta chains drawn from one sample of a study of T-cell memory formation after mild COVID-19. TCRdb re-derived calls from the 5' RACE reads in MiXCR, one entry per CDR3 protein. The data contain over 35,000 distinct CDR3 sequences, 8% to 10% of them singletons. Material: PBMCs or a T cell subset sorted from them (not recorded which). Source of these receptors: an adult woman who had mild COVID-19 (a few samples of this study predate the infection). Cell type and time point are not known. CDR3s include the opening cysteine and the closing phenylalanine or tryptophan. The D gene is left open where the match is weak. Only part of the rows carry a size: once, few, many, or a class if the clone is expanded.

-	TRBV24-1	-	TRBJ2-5	CATSGGAGGVGTQYF	TGTGCCACCAGTGGCGGGGCAGGGGGTGTTGGGACCCAGTACTTC
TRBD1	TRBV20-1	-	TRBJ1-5	CSARERYRGRIPNQPQHF	TGCAGTGCTAGAGAGCGATACAGGGGGCGAATTCCCAATCAGCCCCAGCATTTT
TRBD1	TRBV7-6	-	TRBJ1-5	CASSPMTGTLQPQHF	TGTGCCAGCAGCCCAATGACAGGGACCCTTCAGCCCCAGCATTTT
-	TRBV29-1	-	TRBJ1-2	CSVDSPYGYTF	TGCAGCGTGGACAGTCCCTATGGCTACACCTTC
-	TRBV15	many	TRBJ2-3	CATSRGTRVDTQYF	TGTGCCACCAGCAGAGGGACCAGAGTAGATACGCAGTATTTT
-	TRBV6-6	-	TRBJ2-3	CASSFGGVADTQYF	TGTGCCAGCAGTTTCGGGGGAGTGGCAGATACGCAGTATTTT
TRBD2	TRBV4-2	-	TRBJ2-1	CASSNQAGGSASDEQFF	TGTGCCAGCAGCAACCAAGCGGGAGGGTCTGCGAGTGATGAGCAGTTCTTC
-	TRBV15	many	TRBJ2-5	CATSRDRALPSETQYF	TGTGCCACCAGCAGAGATCGGGCGCTGCCCTCAGAGACCCAGTACTTC
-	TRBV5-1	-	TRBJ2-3	CASSQGYTDTQYF	TGCGCCAGCAGTCAGGGGTACACAGATACGCAGTATTTT
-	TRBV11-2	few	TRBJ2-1	CASSLAGFYNEQFF	TGTGCCAGCAGCTTAGCGGGGTTCTACAATGAGCAGTTCTTC
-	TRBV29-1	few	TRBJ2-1	CSVGRDKANEQFF	TGCAGCGTTGGTAGGGATAAGGCCAATGAGCAGTTCTTC
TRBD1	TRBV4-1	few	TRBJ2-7	CASSQDRRVDRTGLF	TGCGCCAGCAGCCAAGATAGACGAGTGGATCGGACAGGGTTGTTC
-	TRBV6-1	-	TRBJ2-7	CASSKGETYEQYF	TGTGCCAGCAGTAAAGGTGAAACCTACGAGCAGTACTTC
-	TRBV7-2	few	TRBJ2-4	CASSLRSGAGKNIQYF	TGTGCCAGCAGCTTACGTAGTGGGGCAGGAAAAAACATTCAGTACTTC
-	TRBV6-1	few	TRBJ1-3	CASRPASVSGNTIYF	TGTGCCAGCCGTCCCGCGTCAGTCTCTGGAAACACCATATATTTT
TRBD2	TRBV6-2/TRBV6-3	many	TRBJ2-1	CASSYASGSLPYNEQFF	TGTGCCAGCAGTTACGCTAGCGGGAGTCTTCCTTACAATGAGCAGTTCTTC
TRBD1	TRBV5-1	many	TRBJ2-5	CASSSLQGAAETQYF	TGCGCCAGCAGCTCTCTACAGGGGGCGGCGGAGACCCAGTACTTC
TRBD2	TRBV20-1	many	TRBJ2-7	CSARGTSGDPLYEQYF	TGCAGTGCTAGGGGGACTAGCGGGGATCCCCTCTACGAGCAGTACTTC
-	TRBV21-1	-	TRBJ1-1	CASSKALGQYRATEAFF	TGTGCCAGCAGCAAAGCGCTAGGGCAGTATCGTGCCACTGAAGCTTTCTTT
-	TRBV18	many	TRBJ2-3	CASSPQYGDTQYF	TGTGCCAGCTCACCACAGTACGGTGATACGCAGTATTTT
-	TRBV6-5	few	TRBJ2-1	CASRRTRESYNEQFF	TGTGCCAGCAGACGAACAAGAGAAAGCTACAATGAGCAGTTCTTC
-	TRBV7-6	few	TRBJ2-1	CASSQPHSGGASYNEQFF	TGTGCCAGCAGCCAGCCTCATTCGGGGGGCGCTTCCTACAATGAGCAGTTCTTC
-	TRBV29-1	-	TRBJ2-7	CSVGVASYEQYF	TGCAGCGTGGGGGTGGCATCCTACGAGCAGTACTTC
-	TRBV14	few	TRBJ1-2	CASSQQGWYGYTF	TGTGCCAGCAGCCAACAGGGGTGGTATGGCTACACCTTC
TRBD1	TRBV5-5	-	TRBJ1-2	CASSLGDRGNYGYTF	TGTGCCAGCAGCTTGGGGGACAGGGGTAACTATGGCTACACCTTC
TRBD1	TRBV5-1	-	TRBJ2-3	CASSSRQGEYTDTQYF	TGCGCCAGCAGCTCCCGACAGGGGGAGTACACAGATACGCAGTATTTT
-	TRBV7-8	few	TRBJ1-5	CASSRDRSNQPQHF	TGTGCCAGCAGTCGAGACAGAAGCAATCAGCCCCAGCATTTT
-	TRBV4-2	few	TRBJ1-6	CASSQESRGGFGGSPLHF	TGTGCCAGCAGCCAAGAGTCCAGGGGAGGATTTGGGGGTTCACCCCTCCACTTT
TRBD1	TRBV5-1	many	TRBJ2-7	CASRRDRDEQYF	TGCGCCAGCAGGCGCGACAGGGACGAGCAGTACTTC
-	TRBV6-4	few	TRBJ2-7	CASSVGVHGSYEQYF	TGTGCCAGCAGTGTCGGGGTCCACGGCTCCTACGAGCAGTACTTC
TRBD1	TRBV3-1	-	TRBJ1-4	CASSAGTANEKLFF	TGTGCCAGCAGCGCCGGGACAGCAAATGAAAAACTGTTTTTT
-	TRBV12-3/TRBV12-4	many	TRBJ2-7	CASSLLWTGQYF	TGTGCCAGCAGTTTGCTGTGGACGGGGCAGTACTTC
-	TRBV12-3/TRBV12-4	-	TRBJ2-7	CASSLASSTNEQYF	TGTGCCAGCAGTTTGGCGAGCAGTACCAACGAGCAGTACTTC
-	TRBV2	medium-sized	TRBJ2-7	CASSEEPGEQYF	TGTGCCAGCAGTGAAGAGCCGGGGGAGCAGTACTTC
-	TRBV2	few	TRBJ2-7	CASSYRGRSSYEQYF	TGTGCCAGCAGTTATCGGGGTCGAAGCTCCTACGAGCAGTACTTC
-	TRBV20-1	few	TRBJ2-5	CSARVMQETQYF	TGCAGTGCTAGGGTGATGCAAGAGACCCAGTACTTC
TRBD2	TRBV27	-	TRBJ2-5	CASSLSPAGGQETQYF	TGTGCCAGCAGTTTATCACCAGCGGGGGGCCAAGAGACCCAGTACTTC
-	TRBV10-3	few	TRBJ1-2	CAITRDGLKGEYGYTF	TGTGCCATCACCCGGGACGGCCTCAAGGGGGAATATGGCTACACCTTC
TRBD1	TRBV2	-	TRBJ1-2	CASRATGNYGYTF	TGTGCCAGCAGGGCGACAGGGAACTATGGCTACACCTTC
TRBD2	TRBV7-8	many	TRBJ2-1	CASSFPGLAGHNEQFF	TGTGCCAGCAGCTTCCCTGGACTAGCGGGACACAATGAGCAGTTCTTC
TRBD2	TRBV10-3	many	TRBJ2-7	CAISGTSGSNYEQYF	TGTGCCATCAGTGGTACTAGCGGGAGCAACTACGAGCAGTACTTC
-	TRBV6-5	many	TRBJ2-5	CASSPWLEETQYF	TGTGCCAGCAGCCCTTGGCTAGAGGAGACCCAGTACTTC